This is a list of T cell receptor beta chains from one sample in a study of T cells in localized non-small cell lung cancer. Sequencing used immunoSEQ multiplex PCR; TCRdb keeps in-frame clones, though not all of them. Altogether fewer than 40,000 clones are present, 70% to 90% being singletons, with the ten largest covering around 3.8%. The source material was peripheral blood, sampled before any cancer treatment. The receptors shown here come from a male donor at least 60 years old with stage III lung adenocarcinoma. CDR3s include the opening cysteine and the closing phenylalanine or tryptophan. A D gene is named only where the DNA matches it firmly. A row's size may be missing; if present it is once, few, many or a size class.

-	-	TRBV30	TRBJ1-5	TGTGCCTGGAGTGTGGGGCAGGGTCATCAGCCCCAGCATTTT	CAWSVGQGHQPQHF
once	TRBD2	TRBV29-1	TRBJ2-7	TGCAGCGTTGGAACAGCGGGAGGGTCCTACGAGCAGTACTTC	CSVGTAGGSYEQYF
-	-	TRBV19	TRBJ1-5	TGTGCCAGTGGGCCGGGAAGGGCTCCCAATCAGCCCCAGCATTTT	CASGPGRAPNQPQHF
once	-	TRBV18	TRBJ1-1	TGTGCCAGCTCACCATTTCCACGAGGGGTCCCTGAAGCTTTCTTT	CASSPFPRGVPEAFF
-	TRBD2	TRBV27	TRBJ2-1	TGTGCCAGCAGTCCTGGACTAGCGGGGTACAATGAGCAATTCTTC	CASSPGLAGYNEQFF
once	-	TRBV10-3	TRBJ1-3	TGTGCCATCGATCAGGGAGGTGGAAACACCATATATTTT	CAIDQGGGNTIYF
-	-	TRBV5-8	TRBJ1-2	TGTGCCAGCAGCTCGACAGGAGCTAACTATGGCTACACCTTC	CASSSTGANYGYTF
once	-	TRBV5-6	TRBJ2-3	TGTGCCAGCAGCTTGTCGGGGGTCACAGATACGCAGTATTTT	CASSLSGVTDTQYF
-	-	TRBV30	TRBJ1-3	TGTGCCTGGAGTGATGGGGGGGCGAGAAACACCATATATTTT	CAWSDGGARNTIYF
-	TRBD1	TRBV11-2	TRBJ1-2	TGTGCCAGCAGCCTCTACCCCAGGGGGGAGGGGGGCTACACCTTC	CASSLYPRGEGGYTF
-	-	TRBV11-2	TRBJ1-5	TGTGCCAGCAGCCAAGAGGACAGACAGCCCCAGCATTTT	CASSQEDRQPQHF
-	-	TRBV19	TRBJ2-3	TGTGCCAGTAGCACCGTCCCGACAGATACGCAGTATTTT	CASSTVPTDTQYF
-	-	TRBV6-6	TRBJ2-2	TGTGCCAGCAGTAACGACCTCGGTACCGGGGAGCTGTTTTTT	CASSNDLGTGELFF
-	-	TRBV5-1	TRBJ2-6	TGCGCCAGCAGCCCTGGCGGTTCGTCTGGGGCCAACGTCCTGACTTTC	CASSPGGSSGANVLTF
once	-	TRBV5-1	TRBJ2-7	TGCGCCAGCAGCCCCCAGGTAAGCGGGCTAACCTCTTCCTACGAGCAGTACTTC	CASSPQVSGLTSSYEQYF
-	TRBD1	TRBV27	TRBJ2-7	TGTGCCAGCAGTTCATTTCTAACCCGGGACAGAAAGCAGTACTTC	CASSSFLTRDRKQYF
-	-	TRBV7-9	TRBJ2-7	TGTGCCAGCAGCTTAAACGGTAGGGGGAGGGAGCAGTACTTC	CASSLNGRGREQYF
-	-	TRBV7-9	TRBJ1-4	TGTGCCAGCAGCTTAGTGGCGGGTGCAACTAATGAAAAACTGTTTTTT	CASSLVAGATNEKLFF
few	-	TRBV4-1	TRBJ2-1	TGCGCCAGCAGCCAAGATCAGCGCCTCGAGCAGTTCTTC	CASSQDQRLEQFF
-	TRBD2	TRBV10-1	TRBJ2-1	TGCGCCAGCAGTGATGGGAGCGGGAGTAGCGATGAGCAGTTCTTC	CASSDGSGSSDEQFF
-	-	TRBV5-1	TRBJ2-5	TGCGCCAGCAGCTTGGACGGCAGCCCTTCGGAGACCCAGTACTTC	CASSLDGSPSETQYF
-	-	TRBV5-6	TRBJ2-1	TGTGCCAGCAGCTTGGACGCGAGCTCCTACAATGAGCAGTTCTTC	CASSLDASSYNEQFF